The clone carrying this T cell receptor (beta chain) occurred once. Its antigen is unknown. This record comes from a study of Ad26.COV2.S vaccination and SARS-CoV-2 variants. Overall study context: Enrollment placed the donor in the COV1001 Ad26.COV2.S trial arm. General study points: Substantial response breadth was reportedly seen for spike-specific CD8+ and CD4+ T cells after vaccination.

Treatment: 15 to 20 received Ad26.COV2.S at low or high dose, single or two shots; about 5 received placebo; per-sample allocation not given. Each sample was drawn 63 days after the first injection (of vaccine or placebo). Method: immunoSEQ multiplex PCR; TCRdb's copy keeps in-frame clones and lacks some. Of roughly 270,000 clones listed, roughly 86% are singletons. The CDR3 has 17 amino acids. Germline values: CDR1 MNHEY, CDR2 SVGEGT. With 0 bases clipped from V and 5 bases from J, the junction kept 12 bases outside the gene matches. The chain combines TRBV6-2 or TRBV6-3 with TRBJ2-5; 7 bases fit TRBD1. This receptor was identified in a person between 18 and 60 years old who received the Ad26.COV2.S COVID-19 vaccine or a placebo. The sequenced sample was peripheral blood, obtained in a trial of Ad26.COV2.S vaccine versus placebo. CDR3 sequence reads: CASSYSYGTVRTETQYF. CDR3 DNA: TGTGCCAGCAGTTACTCGTATGGGACAGTGAGGACGGAGACCCAGTACTTC.